This entry lists 7 T cell receptor beta chains sequenced from one sample in a study of control samples from healthy donors and cancer patients. TCRdb's table, derived via immunoSEQ multiplex PCR, lists solely in-frame clones and lacks some. The data contain around 82,000 clones, about nine tenths of them singletons. Input material: blood. These receptors were obtained from a man aged 45 to 65 in good health.

V and J are TRBV2 and TRBJ1-1; 7 bases are shared with TRBD1. Germline lookup yields CDR1 SNHLY and CDR2 FYNNEI. The ends lost 7 bases at V and 4 bases at J; junction bases unmatched: 24. CDR3 length: 19 amino acids. In DNA form, the CDR3 reads TGTGCCAGCAATGCCCCATTCACAGGGGTTAAGAGGGTAGGCACTGAAGCTTTCTTT. This gives the protein CASNAPFTGVKRVGTEAFF.

V usage is TRBV5-4 and J usage is TRBJ2-7; TRBD1 matches at 7 bases. This CDR3 spans 13 amino acids. The trim removed 4 bases at V and 2 bases at J, leaving 3 bases unmatched. Germline V gives CDR1 SGHNT, CDR2 YYREEE (reference sequence). The CDR3 loop reads CASSGDSPYEQYF. The CDR3 DNA sequence: TGTGCCAGCAGCGGGGACAGTCCCTACGAGCAGTACTTC. The entire variable domain, with the rest obtained from reference TRBV5-4 and TRBJ2-7, is as follows: ETGVTQSPTHLIKTRGQQVTLRCSSQSGHNTVSWYQQALGQGPQFIFQYYREEENGRGNFPPRFSGLQFPNYSSELNVNALELDDSALYLCASSGDSPYEQYFGPGTRLTVT.

This clone was seen a few times. The chain employs TRBV6-6 and TRBJ1-1; TRBD1 might be the D (6 bases). The germline CDR1 and CDR2 sequences are MNHNY and SVGAGI (reference sequence). Deletions cut 2 bases from V and 4 bases from J, with 11 bases between. CDR3 length equals 14 residues. The CDR3 here is CASSYPGHITEAFF. As DNA, the CDR3 is TGTGCCAGCAGTTACCCGGGACATATCACTGAAGCTTTCTTT.

The CDR3 nucleotides are TGTGCCAGCAGCTATCGGCAGGGCAACCTAAGGGACGAGCAGTACTTC. The encoded protein is CASSYRQGNLRDEQYF. This chain uses TRBV7-9 with TRBJ2-7; possible D gene TRBD1, 5 bases. In germline, CDR1 is SEHNR, CDR2 FQNEAQ (reference sequence). The CDR3 totals 16 residues. The ends were cut back, 4 bases at V and 5 bases at J, with 21 bases in the middle.

V usage is TRBV7-2 and J usage is TRBJ2-3; D is perhaps TRBD1 (6 bases). CDR1 is SGHTA, CDR2 FQGNSA, per germline. Trimming removed 3 bases at V and 3 bases at J, with 13 bases between. The CDR3 has 15 amino acids. The CDR3 coding sequence is TGTGCCAGCAGCTTGAGACAGGATCGAACAGATACGCAGTATTTT. This gives the protein CASSLRQDRTDTQYF.

V gene TRBV10-3 combines with J gene TRBJ2-3; a possible D gene is TRBD2 (5 bases). This CDR3 region has 13 residues. Germline CDR1 reads ENHRY; CDR2 reads SYGVKD. Trimming shortened V by 7 bases and J by 2 bases, and 10 bases separated the two germline ends. The CDR3 DNA sequence: TGTGCCATCACCGGGGTCCACACAGATACGCAGTATTTT. Protein: CAITGVHTDTQYF.

The chain combines TRBV30 with TRBJ1-3, with 8 positions matching TRBD1. Trimming removed 2 bases from V and 0 bases from J; junction bases left unmatched: 6. In germline, CDR1 is GTSNPN, CDR2 SVGIG (reference sequence). The CDR3 has 16 amino acids. CDR3 loop: CAWSRQGSSSGNTIYF. The CDR3 nucleotides read TGTGCCTGGAGTCGACAGGGGTCGAGCTCTGGAAACACCATATATTTT.